Below are 3 T cell receptor beta chains sequenced from a single sample in a study of post-analysis software for immune sequencing data. TCR beta cDNA libraries included unique molecular identifiers. TCRdb reprocessed the PCR reads via MiXCR and lists one record per CDR3 protein. This table has a few hundred thousand distinct CDR3 sequences, approximately 46% appearing once. Their specific antigens are unknown. Study-wide points: When patients were compared with controls, a handful of TRBV segments were more frequent, TRBV5-6, TRBV5-1 and TRBV20-1 among them.

Specimen: blood. Receptors originate from a girl between 5 and 17 years old with multiple sclerosis.

This clonotype appeared a few times. V usage is TRBV20-1 and J usage is TRBJ2-1; 10 bases fit TRBD2. V was pared by 5 bases and J by 4 bases, with 8 bases of the junction left unmatched. The germline CDR1 and CDR2 sequences are DFQATT and SNEGSKA (reference sequence). CDR3 length equals 15 residues. This chain's CDR3 is CSAAALAGKYNEQFF. DNA of the CDR3: TGCAGTGCTGCCGCACTAGCGGGAAAATACAATGAGCAGTTCTTC.

The chain is built from TRBV6-6 and TRBJ2-1; D gene ambiguous. The V and J ends lost 3 bases and 4 bases respectively, with 10 bases between them. The CDR3 is 14 residues long. Germline V gene lookup returns CDR1 MNHNY and CDR2 SVGAGI (reference sequence). Here the CDR3 reads CASSYSDGYNEQFF. For the CDR3, the DNA is TGTGCCAGCAGTTATTCGGACGGGTACAATGAGCAGTTCTTC.

This clonotype was detected once. This chain joins TRBV4-2 and TRBJ2-1, with 10 bases identical to TRBD2. This CDR3 spans 17 amino acids. Germline values: CDR1 LGHNA, CDR2 YNFKEQ. With V trimmed by 2 bases and J by 8 bases, 12 bases remained unmatched. This CDR3 reads CASSQPLTSGTSDEQFF. In nucleotides, the CDR3 is TGTGCCAGCAGCCAACCCCTAACTAGCGGGACGTCCGATGAGCAGTTCTTC.